This T cell receptor beta chain was profiled in a study of somatic mutations in cytotoxic T cells in rheumatoid arthritis. General study points: For patients with rheumatoid arthritis, CD8+ clonality went up with age, while healthy controls showed no such change.

Per the original methods: Patient CD8+ clones larger than 1% rarely matched published virus-specific TCRB sequences. Sequencing was performed with immunoSEQ multiplex PCR; in TCRdb, only in-frame clones are kept and a portion is missing. That table furnishes V, J and clone size, whereas the DNA furnished D and trimming. The sample shows about 11,000 clones, roughly 78% of them seen only once. With regard to this clone: Its antigen is unidentified.

V gave up 3 bases and J gave up 2 bases, with 17 bases separating them. Germline V gene lookup returns CDR1 SEHNR and CDR2 FQNEAQ (reference sequence). The length of the CDR3 is 16 residues. The chain combines TRBV7-9 with TRBJ2-7; possibly TRBD1 or TRBD2 for D (5 bases each). This clonotype was obtained from an adult with rheumatoid arthritis. Sequencing was performed on CD8+ T cells sorted from blood. CDR3 bases: TGTGCCAGCAGCTTTGGGGTTGAGGGGCCTACCTACGAGCAGTACTTC. This gives the protein CASSFGVEGPTYEQYF.